This T cell receptor (beta chain) stems from a study of blood T cell repertoires in COVID-19. Background on the study: COVID-19 samples from acute and convalescent phases originated in the United States, Italy and Spain. The analysed material was cDNA or gDNA that came from T cells, B-cell-depleted T cells, or PBMCs.

Germline CDR1 is SQVTM and CDR2 is ANQGSEA. There are 12 residues in the CDR3. Trimming took off 6 bases at V and 7 bases at J, with 10 bases between the two ends. As originally analysed: The authors estimated nucleated cell counts from reference gene primer amplification. Only in-frame clones appear in the TCRdb table, and some are missing; sequencing was by immunoSEQ multiplex PCR. That table gives V, J and clone size, and the DNA gave D and trimming. This table holds about 330,000 clones, roughly 88% found once. This TCR came from a woman in her forties or fifties with active or convalescent COVID-19. Sequenced: peripheral blood. This rearrangement joins TRBV29-1 to TRBJ1-6; no firm D call. CDR3 in amino acids: CSVQVGNSPLHF. CDR3 bases: TGCAGCGTGCAGGTGGGCAATTCACCCCTCCACTTT.